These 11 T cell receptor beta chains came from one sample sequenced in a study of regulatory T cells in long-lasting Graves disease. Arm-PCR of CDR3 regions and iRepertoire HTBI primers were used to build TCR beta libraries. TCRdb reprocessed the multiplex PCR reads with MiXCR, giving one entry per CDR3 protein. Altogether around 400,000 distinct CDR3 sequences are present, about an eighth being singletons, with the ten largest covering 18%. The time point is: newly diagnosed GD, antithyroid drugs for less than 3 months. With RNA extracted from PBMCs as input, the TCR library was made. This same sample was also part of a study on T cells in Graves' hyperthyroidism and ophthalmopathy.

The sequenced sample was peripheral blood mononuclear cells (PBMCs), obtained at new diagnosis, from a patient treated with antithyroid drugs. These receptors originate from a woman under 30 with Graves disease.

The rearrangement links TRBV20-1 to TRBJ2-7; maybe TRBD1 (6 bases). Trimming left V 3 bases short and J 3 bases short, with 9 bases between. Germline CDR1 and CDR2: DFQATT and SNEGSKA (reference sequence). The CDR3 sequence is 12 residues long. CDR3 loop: CSASEQGYEQYF. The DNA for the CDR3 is TGCAGTGCTAGTGAACAGGGCTACGAGCAGTACTTC.

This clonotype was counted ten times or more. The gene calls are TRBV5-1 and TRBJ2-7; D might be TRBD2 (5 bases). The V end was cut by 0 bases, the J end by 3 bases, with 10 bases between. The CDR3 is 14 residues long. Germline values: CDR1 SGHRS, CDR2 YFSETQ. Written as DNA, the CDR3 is TGCGCCAGCAGCTTGGTTGGAGGTCACTACGAGCAGTACGTC. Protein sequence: CASSLVGGHYEQYV.

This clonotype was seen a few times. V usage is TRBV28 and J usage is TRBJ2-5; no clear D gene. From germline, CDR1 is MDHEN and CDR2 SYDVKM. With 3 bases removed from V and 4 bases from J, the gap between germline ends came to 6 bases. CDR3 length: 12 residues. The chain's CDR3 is CASSFGVETQYF. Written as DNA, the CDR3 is TGTGCCAGCAGTTTTGGGGTAGAGACCCAGTACTTC. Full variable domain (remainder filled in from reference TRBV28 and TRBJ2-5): DVKVTQSSRYLVKRTGEKVFLECVQDMDHENMFWYRQDPGLGLRLIYFSYDVKMKEKGDIPEGYSVSREKKERFSLILESASTNQTSMYLCASSFGVETQYFGPGTRLLVL.

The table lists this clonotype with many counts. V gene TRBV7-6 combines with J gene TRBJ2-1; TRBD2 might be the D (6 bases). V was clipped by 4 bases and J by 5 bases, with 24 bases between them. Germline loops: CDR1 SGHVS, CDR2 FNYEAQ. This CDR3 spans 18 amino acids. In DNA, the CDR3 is TGTGCCAGCAGCTCCCAGAGCGCGGGGAGGATAAGACACAATGAGCAGTTCTTC. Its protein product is CASSSQSAGRIRHNEQFF. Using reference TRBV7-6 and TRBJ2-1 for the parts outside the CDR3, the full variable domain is GAGVSQSPRYKVTKRGQDVALRCDPISGHVSLYWYRQALGQGPEFLTYFNYEAQQDKSGLPNDRFSAERPEGSISTLTIQRTEQRDSAMYRCASSSQSAGRIRHNEQFFGPGTRLTVL.

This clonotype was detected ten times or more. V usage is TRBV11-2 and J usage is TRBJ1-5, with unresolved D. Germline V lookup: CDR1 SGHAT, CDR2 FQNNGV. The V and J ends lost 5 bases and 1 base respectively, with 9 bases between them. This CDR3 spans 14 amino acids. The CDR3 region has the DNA TGTGCCAGCAGCGCCGGGTGGAGCAATCAGCCCCAGCATTTT. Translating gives CASSAGWSNQPQHF.

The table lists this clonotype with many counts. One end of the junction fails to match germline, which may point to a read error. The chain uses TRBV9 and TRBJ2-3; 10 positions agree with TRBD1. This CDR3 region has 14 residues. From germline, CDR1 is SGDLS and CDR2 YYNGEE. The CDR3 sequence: CASSADRGTDTQYF. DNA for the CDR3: TGTGCCAGCAGCGCGGACAGGGGGACAGATACGCAATATTTT.

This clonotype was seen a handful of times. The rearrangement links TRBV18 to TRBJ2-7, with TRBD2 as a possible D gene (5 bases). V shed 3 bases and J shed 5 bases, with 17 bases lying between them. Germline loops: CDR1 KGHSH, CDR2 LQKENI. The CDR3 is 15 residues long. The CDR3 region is CASSPKDLVPHEQYF. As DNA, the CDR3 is TGTGCCAGCTCACCTAAGGACTTAGTCCCCCACGAGCAGTACTTC.

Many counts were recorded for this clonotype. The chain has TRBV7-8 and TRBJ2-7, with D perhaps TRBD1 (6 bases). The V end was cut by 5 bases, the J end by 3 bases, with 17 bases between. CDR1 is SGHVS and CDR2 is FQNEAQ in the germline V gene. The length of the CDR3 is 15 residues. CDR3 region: CASSPTGIPDYEQYV. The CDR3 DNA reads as TGTGCCAGCAGCCCAACAGGGATCCCTGACTACGAGCAGTACGTC.

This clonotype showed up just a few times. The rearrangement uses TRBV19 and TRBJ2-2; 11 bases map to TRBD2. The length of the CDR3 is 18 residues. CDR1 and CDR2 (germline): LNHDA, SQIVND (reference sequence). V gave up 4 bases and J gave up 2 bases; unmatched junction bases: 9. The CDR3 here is CASSTRLAGLPNTGELFF. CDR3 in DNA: TGTGCCAGTAGTACCAGACTAGCGGGGTTACCCAACACCGGGGAGCTGTTTTTT.

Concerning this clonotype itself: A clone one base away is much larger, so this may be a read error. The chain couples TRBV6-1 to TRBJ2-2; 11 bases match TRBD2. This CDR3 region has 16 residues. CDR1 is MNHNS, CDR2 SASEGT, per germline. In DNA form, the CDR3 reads TGTGCCAGCAGTCGTTTAGCGGGGGGGGACACCGGGGGGCTGTTTTTT. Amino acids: CASSRLAGGDTGGLFF.

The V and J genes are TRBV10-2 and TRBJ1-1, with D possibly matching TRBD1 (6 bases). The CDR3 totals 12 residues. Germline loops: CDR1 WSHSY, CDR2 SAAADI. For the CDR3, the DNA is TGCGCAGCACAGGGAGCGAACACTGAAGCTTTCTTT. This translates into CAAQGANTEAFF.